This T cell receptor beta chain was retrieved from a study of cytomegalovirus exposure and HLA in healthy donors. Findings of the study overall: The study reported that TCR beta sequences accurately predicted HLA-A and HLA-B alleles in most subjects. Altogether, 164 TCR beta chains were recorded as cytomegalovirus-associated. A highly shared variant cluster was judged a likely technical artifact. TCR beta V segments were, for the most part, productive about 87% or about 30% of the time in an earlier analysis.

CDR3 size: 14 residues. Germline loops: CDR1 SGHRS, CDR2 YFSETQ. After removal of 4 bases from V and 8 bases from J, the junction contained 11 bases not matched to a gene. PCR primers comprised 60 Vbeta and 13 Jbeta primers. Libraries were prepared by immunoSEQ multiplex PCR; TCRdb keeps only in-frame clonotypes and omits some of them. The data hold around 260,000 clones, with about four fifths observed a single time. A remark on this clone: Its matching antigen is unknown.

Sequenced sample: PBMCs. The sequence came from a girl aged 2 to 10 in good health and CMV-seronegative. The V and J genes are TRBV5-1 and TRBJ1-2, with 7 bases fitting TRBD1. The CDR3 spells CASSLDRVEGGYTF. Written as DNA, the CDR3 is TGCGCCAGCAGCCTTGACAGGGTGGAAGGCGGCTACACCTTC.